This is a list of T cell receptor beta chains from one sample in a study of T cells in Graves' hyperthyroidism and ophthalmopathy. TCRdb re-called the multiplex PCR reads with MiXCR, one entry per CDR3 protein. This repertoire shows a few hundred thousand distinct CDR3 sequences, roughly an eighth found once; its top ten account for approximately 35%. Sequencing was done on a sample of blood. The source is a woman aged 40 to 49 with Graves' ophthalmopathy. Each CDR3 is given with its conserved first and last residue. A D gene is named only where the DNA matches it firmly. Where a row states a size, it is once, few, many or the class of an expanded clone; other rows omit it.

many,TRBV30,TRBJ2-7,TRBD1,CAWSGTGEAYEQYF,TGTGCCTGGAGCGGGACAGGGGAGGCCTACGAGCAGTACTTC
many,TRBV15,TRBJ2-1,TRBD2,CATSRSGTSGSDEQFF,TGTGCCACCAGCAGAAGCGGGACTAGCGGGAGCGATGAGCAGTTCTTC
many,TRBV15,TRBJ2-3,TRBD2,CATSARTSGIDTQYF,TGTGCCACCAGCGCTAGGACTAGCGGGATTGATACGCAGTATTTT
many,TRBV7-2,TRBJ1-1,.,CASSLRAAPGRAMNTEAFF,TGTGCCAGCAGCTTACGGGCGGCCCCAGGACGGGCCATGAACACTGAAGCTTTCTTT
many,TRBV12-3/TRBV12-4,TRBJ2-3,.,CASSLGSGFADTQYF,TGTGCCAGCAGTTTAGGTTCGGGTTTTGCAGATACGCAGTATTTT
.,TRBV6-1,TRBJ1-5,.,CASSHRPAPTNQPQHF,TGTGCCAGCAGTCACCGCCCCGCCCCCACCAATCAGCCCCAGCATTTT
many,TRBV3-1,TRBJ2-1,.,CASRSSATLGYEQFF,TGTGCCAGCAGATCTAGCGCCACTTTGGGGTATGAGCAGTTCTTC
many,TRBV7-9,TRBJ1-1,TRBD1,CASSPPDRWTEAFF,TGTGCCAGCAGCCCGCCGGACAGGTGGACTGAAGCTTTCTTT
few,TRBV6-5,TRBJ1-4,TRBD1,CASSYSKPGQGTREKLFF,TGTGCCAGCAGTTACTCCAAACCGGGACAGGGAACTAGGGAAAAACTGTTTTTT
.,TRBV29-1,TRBJ1-1,.,CSARSRSEAFF,TGCAGCGCTAGAAGTAGGTCTGAAGCTTTCTTT
many,TRBV6-1,TRBJ2-1,TRBD1,CASSGQRRTGSYNEQFF,TGTGCCAGCAGTGGACAACGAAGGACAGGTTCCTACAATGAGCAGTTCTTC
many,TRBV7-2,TRBJ2-7,.,CASSFDSSYEQYF,TGTGCCAGCAGCTTCGACTCATCCTACGAGCAGTACTTC
few,TRBV7-9,TRBJ2-5,TRBD2,CASSPGGVVTQYF,TGTGCCAGCAGCCCGGGGGGGGTCGTGACCCAGTACTTC
many,TRBV11-2,TRBJ2-7,TRBD1,CASSSYRGLYEQYF,TGTGCCAGCAGCTCGTACAGGGGGCTCTACGAGCAGTACTTC
many,TRBV6-6,TRBJ2-3,.,CASSYAGGAGTDTQYF,TGTGCCAGCAGTTACGCAGGCGGGGCGGGCACAGATACGCAGTATTTT
few,TRBV5-1,TRBJ2-3,TRBD2,CASSSGSGVTDTQYF,TGCGCCAGCAGCTCGGGGAGCGGGGTCACAGATACGCAGTATTTT
few,TRBV18,TRBJ2-7,.,CASSPPRGGAYEQYF,TGTGCCAGCTCACCCCCGAGGGGGGGGGCGTACGAGCAGTACTTC
.,TRBV29-1,TRBJ2-7,.,CSVGPNYEQYF,TGCAGCGTCGGGCCCAATTACGAGCAGTACTTC
.,TRBV20-1,TRBJ2-1,TRBD2,CSAPRPGGFSEQFF,TGCAGTGCTCCTCGGCCGGGAGGTTTTAGTGAGCAGTTCTTC
few,TRBV10-3,TRBJ2-1,TRBD2,CAISYGTSGVRFF,TGTGCCATCAGCTATGGGACTAGCGGGGTACGGTTCTTC
many,TRBV12-3/TRBV12-4,TRBJ1-5,.,CASSWALADSNQPQHF,TGTGCCAGCAGTTGGGCCTTGGCAGATAGCAATCAGCCCCAGCATTTT
many,TRBV19,TRBJ1-1,TRBD1,CASYKGAGTEDEAFF,TGTGCCAGTTATAAAGGGGCCGGGACAGAAGACGAAGCTTTCTTT
.,TRBV7-9,TRBJ2-7,.,CASSLMGRPYEQYF,TGTGCCAGCAGCTTAATGGGCAGACCCTACGAGCAGTACTTC
.,TRBV19,TRBJ2-5,TRBD2,CASSRLTSGGFEETQYF,TGTGCCAGTAGTAGGCTAACTAGCGGGGGGTTCGAAGAGACCCAGTACTTC
.,TRBV4-1,TRBJ2-3,.,CASSQRRDLITDTQYF,TGCGCCAGCAGCCAAAGGAGGGACTTGATTACAGATACGCAGTATTTT
many,TRBV7-9,TRBJ2-7,.,CASSYPDLNTYEQYF,TGTGCCAGCAGCTACCCGGACCTAAATACCTACGAGCAGTACTTC
many,TRBV2,TRBJ1-2,TRBD1,CASSYIIGQGVHTF,TGTGCCAGCAGCTATATAATAGGACAGGGAGTTCACACCTTC
many,TRBV20-1,TRBJ1-2,.,CSAGIRAGYGYTF,TGCAGTGCTGGGATCCGGGCGGGCTATGGCTACACCTTC
.,TRBV27,TRBJ1-3,.,CASSRTWGTGNTIYF,TGTGCCAGCAGTCGTACCTGGGGAACGGGAAACACCATATATTTT
many,TRBV20-1,TRBJ2-1,TRBD1,CSARGQVGSYNEQFF,TGCAGTGCTAGGGGACAGGTTGGCTCCTACAATGAGCAGTTCTTC
few,TRBV7-6,TRBJ2-5,.,CASSLLDETQYF,TGTGCCAGCAGCTTACTCGACGAGACCCAGTACTTC
.,TRBV27,TRBJ1-4,.,CASSPPGAITRVGFDEKLFF,TGTGCCAGCAGTCCCCCTGGGGCAATCACGAGGGTAGGGTTTGATGAAAAACTGTTTTTT
.,TRBV27,TRBJ2-2,TRBD2,CASSLMAGGLIKTGELFF,TGTGCCAGCAGTTTAATGGCGGGAGGGCTTATAAAAACTGGGGAGCTGTTTTTT
many,TRBV7-9,TRBJ1-4,.,CASTPDGGGGEKLFF,TGTGCCAGCACCCCTGACGGGGGCGGTGGTGAAAAACTGTTTTTT
many,TRBV29-1,TRBJ1-5,.,CSVGDRNQPQHF,TGCAGCGTTGGGGACCGAAATCAGCCCCAGCATTTT
many,TRBV12-3/TRBV12-4,TRBJ1-2,TRBD1,CASSLGWTGKGYGYTF,TGTGCCAGCAGTTTAGGGTGGACAGGGAAGGGCTATGGCTACACCTTC
many,TRBV28,TRBJ1-6,.,CASSLPSGNNSPLHF,TGTGCCAGCAGTCTCCCCTCGGGTAATAATTCACCCCTCCACTTT
many,TRBV28,TRBJ2-7,TRBD2,CASSPSGTSGILGQYF,TGTGCCAGCTCACCTTCCGGGACTAGCGGGATTCTGGGGCAGTACTTC
many,TRBV7-8,TRBJ2-1,TRBD2,CASSLLLRRTSRNEQFF,TGTGCCAGCAGCCTACTCCTCCGACGGACTAGTCGGAATGAGCAGTTCTTC
.,TRBV3-1,TRBJ2-2,.,CASSQAYGAGELFF,TGTGCCAGCAGCCAAGCATATGGGGCCGGGGAGCTGTTTTTT
many,TRBV12-3/TRBV12-4,TRBJ2-1,.,CASSLEWGGLIEQFF,TGTGCCAGCAGTTTGGAGTGGGGGGGCCTTATTGAGCAGTTCTTC
few,TRBV7-6,TRBJ2-1,.,CASSVRDTPYNEQFF,TGTGCCAGCAGCGTACGGGACACGCCTTACAATGAGCAGTTCTTC
.,TRBV7-2,TRBJ2-7,.,CASSLMGKGEQYF,TGTGCCAGCAGCTTAATGGGAAAAGGCGAGCAGTACTTC
many,TRBV6-1,TRBJ1-1,.,CASSEDGLLEAFF,TGTGCCAGCAGTGAGGACGGCCTTCTCGAAGCTTTCTTT
many,TRBV12-3/TRBV12-4,TRBJ2-3,TRBD2,CASSRGLAGVADTQYF,TGTGCCAGCAGTAGGGGACTAGCGGGAGTGGCGGATACGCAGTATTTT
many,TRBV7-2,TRBJ1-2,.,CASSPRTGINYGYTF,TGTGCCAGCAGCCCCAGAACAGGAATTAACTATGGCTACACCTTC
.,TRBV3-1,TRBJ2-3,.,CASSQDGGGSGTDTQYF,TGTGCCAGCAGCCAAGACGGTGGAGGGAGCGGCACAGATACGCAGTATTTT
.,TRBV10-3,TRBJ2-7,.,CAISESNVNYEQYF,TGTGCCATCAGTGAATCGAATGTGAACTACGAGCAGTACTTC